This T cell receptor beta chain stems from a study of T cell responses to AZD1222 COVID-19 vaccine (dated by TCRdb to 2020 to 2023). In terms of the full investigation: Because spike-specific TCR depth and breadth did not differ between the two schedules, AZD1222 recipients who got a second dose at roughly 4 weeks were pooled with those who got a second dose at roughly 12 weeks. TCR sequencing was performed for 230 to 250 trial participants, of whom some 200 were given two doses of AZD1222 and around 25 were given two doses of MenACWY control vaccine. Trial participants were enrolled into age subgroups of 18-55, 56-69 and 70-plus years, which contained 148, 28 and 57 TCR-sequenced participants, respectively.

Trimming at the junction amounts to 0 bases on V and 8 bases on J, and the germline ends lie 14 bases apart. The CDR3 spans 15 residues, from the cysteine through the phenylalanine. Only the CDR3 portion is preserved as DNA: 45 bases, with reading frame beginning at the first base. The germline V gene (reference sequence) sets CDR1 to MNHEY and CDR2 to SMNVEV. About this clone: The antigen it binds to is not known. Per-base quality was not reported, and no clone a single base away is much larger than it.

The CDR3 regions of human TCRbeta chains were analyzed by immunosequencing. In the source study's methods: Repertoire TCRs were matched against a reference library of SARS-CoV-2-specific TCRs generated with the MIRA antigen-specificity platform. Breadth was defined as the fraction of unique TCRs that were SARS-CoV-2-associated, and depth was defined as the fraction of total T cells that were SARS-CoV-2-associated. Using the MIRA data, every spike-specific TCR was mapped to the spike region that the TCR reacted to and assigned to either a CD4 or a CD8 class. Log10-transformed breadth and depth values were compared by one-way ANOVA with Sidak's multiple comparisons tests. Held by TCRdb, this immuneACCESS table contains in-frame sequences only and omits some clones. Under half of the omission traces to an unresolved V gene where checked; the cause of the rest is unknown. V and J calls and clone size are given by that table; D and trimming were obtained from the DNA. In all, the sample holds around 130,000 clones, and 86% of those were seen once. Less than 15% of the sample is in the top ten clones.

The time point label here, explained by the study, means: baseline before first vaccination. Samples from vaccinated people were obtained from the UK trials COV001 and COV002, which included a single-blind randomized controlled phase 2/3 trial of AZD1222 (ChAdOx1 nCoV-19) in healthy adults. For TCRbeta chain sequencing, PBMC samples were collected from trial participants at day 0 and at day 28 after the second dose. General findings and caveats noted by the study authors: CD4 TCRs associated with the vaccine covered the entire spike protein, and the dominant responses were in regions 160-218 and 743-854. The 56-69-year group was small, and its depth increase did not reach significance, likely because of low power. Conclusions about previously exposed vaccinees were limited because only 5 or 6 AZD1222 recipients were SARS-CoV-2 seropositive at baseline. Because no samples from the day 14 peak response were available, repertoires could be characterized only after the peak T cell response. Reportedly, almost half of the unique spike-specific TCRs recognized epitopes lying outside the regions that are mutated in the B.1.351 and B.1.1.7 variants. After two AZD1222 doses, both the breadth and the depth of spike-specific TCRs were significantly higher than at day 0 and than in MenACWY recipients. Participants were mostly white British, with more females than males. The authors suggested clonal diversity may have been underestimated.

The origin of this receptor is an adult in good health. This material consisted of peripheral blood, taken on day 0 of AZD1222 vaccination. This receptor chain uses TRBV27 and TRBJ2-4; tentative D gene TRBD1, with 6 bases matching. CDR3 sequence: CASSLSVQGSDIQYF. The DNA is TGTGCCAGCAGTTTATCGGTACAGGGTTCGGACATTCAGTACTTC.